This T cell receptor beta chain was recovered during a study of blood T cell repertoires in COVID-19. Across the study: Collection of acute and convalescent COVID-19 samples took place in the United States, Italy and Spain. PBMCs, B-cell-depleted T cells, or T cells provided the cDNA or gDNA that made up the material.

Per the study methods: Estimation of nucleated cell counts was performed using reference gene primer amplification. TCRdb's copy holds only in-frame clones and misses some; the assay was immunoSEQ multiplex PCR. V and J calls and clone size are those listed in that table; D and trimming were worked out from the DNA. The repertoire consists of about 270,000 clones, with roughly 84% occurring once and the leading ten covering roughly 3.1%. Germline V gene sequence: CDR1 SGHNT, CDR2 YYREEE (reference sequence). The V gene end was trimmed by 0 bases and the J gene end by 4 bases; junction bases not matched to a gene: 4. The CDR3 spans 16 residues.

Sequences were obtained from peripheral blood. The sequence derives from a young woman with acute or convalescent COVID-19. V is TRBV5-4 and J is TRBJ2-5; TRBD2 agrees at 12 bases. The CDR3 DNA reads as TGTGCCAGCAGCTTGGAGGGACTAGCGGGTCGAGAGACCCAGTACTTC. Its protein is CASSLEGLAGRETQYF.